The rows below give T cell receptor beta chains drawn from one sample of a study of blood T cell repertoires in COVID-19. TCRdb's table, derived via immunoSEQ multiplex PCR, lists solely in-frame clones and lacks some. The sample carries around 190,000 clones, around 81% recorded once. Sample: peripheral blood. Receptors originate from a woman between 40 and 50 years old with COVID-19, enrolled during active disease. CDR3s include the opening cysteine and the closing phenylalanine or tryptophan. A D gene is named only where the DNA matches it firmly. For some rows the clone size is stated as once, few or many, or as a class when expanded; others skip it.

d_call j_call clone_size v_call cdr3_aa cdr3_nt
- TRBJ2-5 once TRBV5-1 CASSSYQGGLQETQYF TGCGCCAGCAGCTCATACCAAGGCGGACTTCAAGAGACCCAGTACTTC
- TRBJ2-3 medium-sized TRBV6-5 CASLPGAGTDTQYF TGTGCCAGCTTACCAGGGGCAGGCACAGATACGCAGTATTTT
- TRBJ1-6 - TRBV19 CASSTKSSYNSPLHF TGTGCCAGTAGTACCAAGAGCTCCTATAATTCACCCCTCCACTTT
TRBD2 TRBJ2-7 - TRBV27 CASSLSALVREDEQYF TGTGCCAGCAGTTTATCGGCTTTGGTACGGGAGGACGAGCAGTACTTC
TRBD2 TRBJ2-1 - TRBV28 CAISLAASYNEQFF TGTGCCATCAGTCTAGCGGCCTCCTACAATGAGCAGTTCTTC
TRBD2 TRBJ2-7 few TRBV11-2 CASSLEVVSGRSNYEQYF TGTGCCAGCAGCTTAGAGGTCGTTAGCGGGAGGTCCAACTACGAGCAGTACTTC
TRBD1 TRBJ2-3 - TRBV9 CASSAPAQGVLADTQYF TGTGCCAGCAGCGCGCCAGCCCAGGGGGTTTTAGCAGATACGCAGTATTTT
TRBD1 TRBJ1-1 - TRBV30 CAWRTGEWAEAFF TGTGCCTGGAGAACAGGGGAATGGGCTGAAGCTTTCTTT
- TRBJ2-1 - TRBV7-3 CASSLRNRGSEQFF TGTGCCAGCAGCTTAAGGAATCGGGGGAGTGAGCAGTTCTTC
TRBD1 TRBJ1-4 - TRBV7-9 CASRTGDSVNEKLFF TGTGCCAGCCGCACGGGGGACAGCGTCAATGAAAAACTGTTTTTT
TRBD2 TRBJ2-7 once TRBV7-9 CASSLASGSGVHWEQYF TGTGCCAGCAGCTTAGCGTCTGGTAGCGGGGTTCACTGGGAGCAGTACTTC